This entry concerns a single TCR beta chain. Its matching antigen is unknown. This entry comes from a study of vaccination and CD4 T cells after COVID-19. Indicated treatment: roughly 11-day PBMC culture with coronavirus spike peptide pools or control peptides (ViraFEST assay). CD4+ T cells that had been cultured provided DNA sequenced with the Oncomine TCR Beta short-read assay. TCRdb re-called the PCR reads with MiXCR, one entry per CDR3 protein. The sample shows just under 20,000 distinct CDR3 sequences, around 50% of them seen only once. The TCR comes from a human donor with COVID-19. The specimen sequenced was cultured CD4+ T cells from blood.

The CDR3, as DNA: TGTGCCTGGAGCCAGGAGCTTGGGAATCAGCCCCAGCATTTT. Encoded protein: CAWSQELGNQPQHF. The chain couples TRBV30 to TRBJ1-5; D gene ambiguous. The CDR3 is made up of 14 amino acids. V was clipped by 3 bases and J by 4 bases, with 13 bases between them. Per the germline V gene, CDR1 is GTSNPN and CDR2 is SVGIG (reference sequence).